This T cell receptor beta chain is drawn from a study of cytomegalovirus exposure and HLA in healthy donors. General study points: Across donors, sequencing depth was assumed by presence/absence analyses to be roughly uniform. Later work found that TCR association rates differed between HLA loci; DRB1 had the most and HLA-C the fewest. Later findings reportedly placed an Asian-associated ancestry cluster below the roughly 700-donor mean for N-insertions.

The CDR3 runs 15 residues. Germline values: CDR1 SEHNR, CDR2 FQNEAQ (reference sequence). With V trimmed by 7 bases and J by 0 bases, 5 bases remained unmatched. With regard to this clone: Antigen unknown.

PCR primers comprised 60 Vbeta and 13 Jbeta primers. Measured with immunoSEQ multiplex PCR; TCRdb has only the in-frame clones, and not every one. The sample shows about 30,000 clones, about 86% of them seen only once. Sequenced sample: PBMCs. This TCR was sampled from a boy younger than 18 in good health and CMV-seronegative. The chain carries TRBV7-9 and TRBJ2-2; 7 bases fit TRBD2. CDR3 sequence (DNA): TGTGCCAGCAACCCTAGCGGACCGAACACCGGGGAGCTGTTTTTT. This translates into CASNPSGPNTGELFF.